The rows below give T cell receptor beta chains drawn from one sample of a study of OX40 agonist ivuxolimab in advanced cancers. The table came from immunoSEQ multiplex PCR; TCRdb's copy has only in-frame clones and leaves some out. The table lists under 95,000 clones, approximately 88% of them singletons. The input for sequencing was CD4+ or CD8+ T cells sorted from blood, taken in a trial of the OX40 agonist ivuxolimab. These receptor sequences come from an adult with an advanced solid tumor such as melanoma, head and neck, liver or kidney cancer. The CDR3 runs from the conserved cysteine through the conserved F or W. D genes are given only for firm matches. Size is omitted from some rows. Given values are once, few, many or a class for expanded clones.

>TRBJ2-3|NA|TRBV11-2|NA
TGTGCCAGCAGCATACACCAGGATACGCAGTATTTT
CASSIHQDTQYF
>TRBJ1-2|TRBD1|TRBV6-4|NA
TGTGCCAGCAGTCCAACAGGGGGTGGCTATGGCTACACCTTC
CASSPTGGGYGYTF
>TRBJ2-3|NA|TRBV28|once
TGTGCCAGCAGTTCATACACAGATACGCAGTATTTT
CASSSYTDTQYF
>TRBJ1-1|NA|TRBV5-1|NA
TGCGCCAGCAGCTTCGGGCAAATTTTAACTGAAGCTTTCTTT
CASSFGQILTEAFF
>TRBJ1-5|TRBD1|TRBV28|NA
TGTGCCAGCAGCCTCGGGACAGCACATCAGCCCCAGCATTTT
CASSLGTAHQPQHF
>TRBJ2-2|TRBD1|TRBV6-5|NA
TGTGCCAGCAATAGTGCGGGACAGGGTCACGGGGAGCTGTTTTTT
CASNSAGQGHGELFF
>TRBJ2-5|TRBD1|TRBV7-9|NA
TGTGCCAGCAGCTTAGATGGGACAGGGGGTTTGGAGACCCAGTACTTC
CASSLDGTGGLETQYF
>TRBJ1-5|NA|TRBV7-2|NA
TGTGCCAGCAGCTTAGCCGTTGATCAGCCCCAGCATTTT
CASSLAVDQPQHF
>TRBJ1-2|NA|TRBV18|NA
TGTGCCAGCTCACTCTATGAGGACAGCGGCCGCTACACCTTC
CASSLYEDSGRYTF
>TRBJ2-3|NA|TRBV9|NA
TGTGCCAGCAGCGTAGGATCTACTAGCACAGATACGCAGTATTTT
CASSVGSTSTDTQYF
>TRBJ1-1|TRBD1|TRBV7-8|NA
TGTGCCAGCAGCCTAGTGACAGGGGGCGAGACGAACACTGAAGCTTTCTTT
CASSLVTGGETNTEAFF
>TRBJ2-1|TRBD1|TRBV7-2|NA
TGTGCCAGCAGTTCGAACCGGGACAGGGGAAGCAATGAGCAGTTCTTC
CASSSNRDRGSNEQFF
>TRBJ2-5|NA|TRBV6-1|NA
TGTGCCAGCAGTAGGGGGGCGCAAGAGACCCAGTACTTC
CASSRGAQETQYF
>TRBJ1-1|NA|TRBV7-2|NA
TGTGCCAGCAGCTTTGGGAGCACCACTGAAGCTTTCTTT
CASSFGSTTEAFF
>TRBJ1-3|NA|TRBV30|NA
TGTGCCTGGAGTGTCAACAGAGTTGGAAACACCATATATTTT
CAWSVNRVGNTIYF
>TRBJ2-2|NA|TRBV9|NA
TGTGCCAGCAGCGTAGACCGGCAGATAGTAACCGGGGAGCTGTTTTTT
CASSVDRQIVTGELFF
>TRBJ1-2|TRBD1|TRBV6-5|NA
TGTGCCAGCAGCTTGGACAGGCAGTATGGCTACACCTTC
CASSLDRQYGYTF
>TRBJ1-1|NA|TRBV27|NA
TGTGCCAGCAGCCGATCGCGGTTGAACACTGAAGCTTTCTTT
CASSRSRLNTEAFF
>TRBJ2-3|TRBD2|TRBV2|NA
TGTGCCAGCAGCGTAGCGGGTCCCCGCACAGATACGCAGTATTTT
CASSVAGPRTDTQYF
>TRBJ2-6|NA|TRBV6-1|NA
TGTGCCAGCAGTGACCTTAGGGGCAGGGTGAGCTCTGGGGCCAACGTCCTGACTTTC
CASSDLRGRVSSGANVLTF
>TRBJ2-3|NA|TRBV7-2|NA
TGTGCCAGCAGCTTAAAGGGCGGGACCACAGATACGCAGTATTTT
CASSLKGGTTDTQYF
>TRBJ2-1|NA|TRBV5-3|NA
TGTGCCAGCAGCTTGGCTAGCGAGAATGAGCAGTTCTTC
CASSLASENEQFF
>TRBJ1-2|NA|TRBV5-6|NA
TGTGCCAGCAGCTTGGACAGGAACTATGGCTACACCTTC
CASSLDRNYGYTF
>TRBJ1-1|NA|TRBV5-4|NA
TGTGCCAGCAGCTTTCAAAGAGGGGCAGGAACTGAAGCTTTCTTT
CASSFQRGAGTEAFF
>TRBJ2-7|TRBD1|TRBV13|few
TGTGCCAGCAGCTCGAGGGACAGGGGGTACGAGCAGTACTTC
CASSSRDRGYEQYF
>TRBJ1-1|TRBD1|TRBV6-6|NA
TGTGCCACGACAGGACAGGGGTCGGGTAACACTGAAGCTTTCTTT
CATTGQGSGNTEAFF
>TRBJ2-7|NA|TRBV7-2|NA
TGTGCCAGCAGCTTACAGGGTTACGAGCAGTACTTC
CASSLQGYEQYF
>TRBJ2-5|NA|TRBV27|NA
TGTGCCAGCAGGGGGGTTCAAGAGACCCAGTACTTC
CASRGVQETQYF
>TRBJ1-1|NA|TRBV4-3|NA
TGCGCCAGCAGCCAAGAAGGGTTTCTTCCCACTGATGCTTTCTTT
CASSQEGFLPTDAFF
>TRBJ1-6|NA|TRBV6-5|NA
TGTGCCAGCAGTTTTTCGGACAGCTTGCATTCACCCCTCCACTTT
CASSFSDSLHSPLHF
>TRBJ1-5|TRBD1|TRBV19|few
TGTGCCAGCCGGGACAGGGGGCTTGGCAATCAGCCCCAGCATTTT
CASRDRGLGNQPQHF
>TRBJ1-5|NA|TRBV10-2|NA
TGCGCCAGCAGTGAGTTGGCCATTAATCAGCCCCAGCATTTT
CASSELAINQPQHF
>TRBJ2-1|TRBD2|TRBV9|NA
TGTGCCAGCAGTCAAAATAGCGGGGGCCCAAAAGGGAATGAGCAGTTCTTC
CASSQNSGGPKGNEQFF
>TRBJ1-2|TRBD1|TRBV6-1|NA
TGTGCCAGCAGTGAAGCGACAGGGTATGGCTACACCTTC
CASSEATGYGYTF
>TRBJ1-1|NA|TRBV11-2|NA
TGTGCCAGCAGCGTGCAGACAGACACTGAAGCTTTCTTT
CASSVQTDTEAFF
>TRBJ2-3|NA|TRBV7-8|NA
TGTGCCAGCAGCTTGGAAGATACGCAGTATTTT
CASSLEDTQYF